These 22 T cell receptor beta chains share one sample of origin, sequenced in a study of blood T cell repertoires in COVID-19. Data came from immunoSEQ multiplex PCR; TCRdb stores just in-frame clones and leaves some out. There are approximately 50,000 clones in the sample; over 70% occur only once, and 3.5% lies in the top ten. The specimen sequenced was peripheral blood. These receptors were obtained from a human donor in a cohort sampled during active COVID-19.

The chain couples TRBV7-9 to TRBJ2-2; D uncertain. Germline loops: CDR1 SEHNR, CDR2 FQNEAQ (reference sequence). V lost 2 bases and J 2 bases, leaving 12 bases between the germline ends. CDR3 length equals 16 residues. The CDR3 DNA is TGTGCCAGCAGCTTACCGGGTCCCCTTAACACCGGGGAGCTGTTTTTT. Translating gives CASSLPGPLNTGELFF.

The chain links TRBV29-1 to TRBJ2-2; D is possibly TRBD2 (5 bases). CDR3 length equals 14 residues. Germline assignment: CDR1 SQVTM and CDR2 ANQGSEA. The V end lost 1 base, the J end lost 4 bases, and 10 bases lay between the germline ends. The DNA for the CDR3 is TGCAGCGTTGAAGGACCGGCGGGCACCGGGGAGCTGTTTTTT. Translating it yields CSVEGPAGTGELFF.

The CDR3 DNA sequence: TGTGCCAGTAGCAGACAGGGGTCCGGGGAGCTGTTTTTT. It specifies CASSRQGSGELFF. The chain is built from TRBV19 and TRBJ2-2; TRBD1 matches 8 bases. Germline CDR1 is LNHDA and CDR2 is SQIVND (reference sequence). J gave up 6 bases and V 6 bases, and 3 bases lay outside the gene matches. CDR3 size: 13 residues.

The chain employs TRBV3-1 (or the pseudogene TRBV3-2) and TRBJ2-3, with 8 bases identical to TRBD2. The CDR3 loop spans 14 amino acids. V dropped 3 bases and J dropped 6; count of bases not matched to a gene: 5. Germline loops: CDR1 LGHDT, CDR2 YNNKEL (reference sequence). The chain's CDR3 is CASSHGRGGDTQYF. The CDR3 nucleotides read TGTGCCAGCAGCCACGGGAGGGGAGGGGATACGCAGTATTTT.

The chain links TRBV4-2 to TRBJ2-5; TRBD2 aligns across 11 bases. The CDR3 runs 21 residues. Germline V gene lookup returns CDR1 LGHNA and CDR2 YNFKEQ. V dropped 0 bases and J dropped 4; count of bases not matched to a gene: 19. CDR3 coding DNA: TGTGCCAGCAGCCAAGAAGGCTACGTGGATAGCGGGAGGGCCGGGGTAGAGACCCAGTACTTC. Its protein is CASSQEGYVDSGRAGVETQYF.

The chain joins TRBV7-6 to TRBJ2-1; 14 bases map to TRBD2. V lost 5 bases, J lost 10 bases, and 7 bases stayed unmatched. CDR3 size: 15 residues. Germline assignment: CDR1 SGHVS and CDR2 FNYEAQ. The CDR3 DNA follows: TGTGCCAGCAGCCCCGGGACTAGCGGGAGAGAAGAGCAGTTCTTC. It encodes CASSPGTSGREEQFF.

This clone has only one observation. The chain carries TRBV12-3 or TRBV12-4 and TRBJ2-1; D gene ambiguous. The CDR3 runs to 12 residues. V was cut by 3 bases and J by 9 bases, with 9 bases left in between. CDR3 DNA: TGTGCCAGCAGTTTCGAGCACGGTGAGCAGTTCTTC. It encodes CASSFEHGEQFF.

The genes are TRBV4-2 and TRBJ1-1, with 7 bases lining up with TRBD1. Germline V gives CDR1 LGHNA, CDR2 YNFKEQ. Trimming removed 3 bases from V and 3 bases from J; junction bases left unmatched: 7. The CDR3 extends over 15 amino acids. CDR3 residues: CASSQNNRGYTEAFF. CDR3 DNA: TGTGCCAGCAGCCAGAACAACAGGGGATACACTGAAGCTTTCTTT.

The chain links TRBV7-2 to TRBJ1-2; unclear D gene. This CDR3 has 16 residues. Germline assignment: CDR1 SGHTA and CDR2 FQGNSA. V lost 5 bases, J lost 8 bases, and 24 bases lay in between. The CDR3 protein is CASSHSSASSQRGYTF. The CDR3 DNA reads as TGTGCCAGCAGCCACTCCAGCGCGTCGAGCCAGCGGGGCTACACCTTC. The variable domain in full, with the rest retrieved from reference TRBV7-2 and TRBJ1-2, is GAGVSQSPSNKVTEKGKDVELRCDPISGHTALYWYRQSLGQGLEFLIYFQGNSAPDKSGLPSDRFSAERTGGSVSTLTIQRTQQEDSAVYLCASSHSSASSQRGYTFGSGTRLTVV.

This chain joins TRBV4-3 and TRBJ1-4, with 7 bases that match TRBD1. From germline, CDR1 is LGHNA and CDR2 YSLEER. There are 15 residues in the CDR3. Trimming cost V 1 base and J 5 bases; bases outside gene matches: 4. In DNA form, the CDR3 reads TGCGCCAGCAGCCAAGGGGGACAGCCCAATGAAAAACTGTTTTTT. It is translated as CASSQGGQPNEKLFF.

The CDR3: CASSRGTEGIQYF. CDR3 nucleotide sequence: TGCGCCAGCAGCCGGGGGACAGAAGGCATTCAGTACTTC. The chain joins TRBV4-3 to TRBJ2-4, with 7 bases identical to TRBD1. Germline V CDR1 and CDR2: LGHNA, YSLEER. The CDR3 runs to 13 residues. The junction had 6 bases not matched to a gene; V was cut back by 4 bases and J by 9 bases.

This sequence joins TRBV4-1 and TRBJ2-3, with D unresolved. The V gene's germline CDR1 is MGHRA and CDR2 YSYEKL. CDR3 length: 14 residues. Deletions cut 1 base from V and 5 bases from J, with 10 bases between. The CDR3 is CASSQVSAIDTQYF. The CDR3, as DNA: TGCGCCAGCAGCCAAGTGTCAGCGATAGATACGCAGTATTTT.

The gene calls are TRBV3-1 (or the pseudogene TRBV3-2) and TRBJ1-1; 7 positions agree with TRBD1. The CDR3 contains 18 residues. Germline assignment: CDR1 LGHDT and CDR2 YNNKEL (reference sequence). V was clipped by 1 base and J by 0 bases; unmatched bases: 11. The CDR3 DNA is TGTGCCAGCAGCCAAGGCCCCCGGGAGGGGGCAGTGAACACTGAAGCTTTCTTT. Protein sequence: CASSQGPREGAVNTEAFF.

The V and J genes are TRBV4-1 and TRBJ2-7; D might be TRBD1 (5 bases). The CDR3 has 14 amino acids. V was cut by 0 bases and J by 6 bases, with 12 bases left in between. Per the germline V gene, CDR1 is MGHRA and CDR2 is YSYEKL. The CDR3 DNA reads TGCGCCAGCAGCCAAGACTACGGAAGGGGCGAGCAGTACTTC. As protein: CASSQDYGRGEQYF.

V and J are TRBV20-1 and TRBJ1-4; D is undetermined. This CDR3 has 12 residues. The V and J ends lost 3 bases and 6 bases respectively, with 8 bases between them. Germline CDR1 DFQATT, CDR2 SNEGSKA (reference sequence). The CDR3 loop is CSASSKDEKLFF. Here the CDR3 DNA reads TGCAGTGCTAGTAGCAAAGATGAAAAACTGTTTTTT.

This chain joins TRBV15 and TRBJ1-4; 7 bases align to TRBD1. Looked up from germline, CDR1 is LNHNV and CDR2 is YYDKDF (reference sequence). With 3 bases clipped from V and 3 bases from J, the junction kept 7 bases outside the gene matches. The CDR3 length is 16 residues. The CDR3: CATSSAKTGANEKLFF. In DNA, the CDR3 is TGTGCCACCAGCAGCGCAAAAACAGGGGCTAATGAAAAACTGTTTTTT. The complete variable domain, with remaining parts taken from reference TRBV15 and TRBJ1-4, reads DAMVIQNPRYQVTQFGKPVTLSCSQTLNHNVMYWYQQKSSQAPKLLFHYYDKDFNNEADTPDNFQSRRPNTSFCFLDIRSPGLGDTAMYLCATSSAKTGANEKLFFGSGTQLSVL.

J is TRBJ2-7 and V is TRBV4-1; 7 positions agree with TRBD1. The J segment lost 3 bases and the V segment lost 1 base, leaving 9 bases of the junction unmatched. There are 16 residues in the CDR3. Germline V gene sequence: CDR1 MGHRA, CDR2 YSYEKL. The chain's CDR3 is CASSQVGTALDYEQYF. The DNA for the CDR3 is TGCGCCAGCAGCCAAGTCGGGACAGCGTTAGACTACGAGCAGTACTTC.

Only one count was recorded for this clone. V gene TRBV5-6 combines with J gene TRBJ2-6; TRBD1 aligns across 10 bases. Germline-derived CDR1 and CDR2 are SGHDT and YYEEEE. V shed 6 bases, J shed 2 bases, and the junction held 8 bases outside the gene matches. The CDR3 is 17 amino acids. This CDR3 is CASMRDRGFAGANVLTF. The CDR3 coding sequence is TGTGCCAGCATGCGGGACAGGGGATTTGCTGGGGCCAACGTCCTGACTTTC.

This chain links TRBV18 with TRBJ1-2; TRBD1 matches 8 bases. Germline CDR1 is KGHSH and CDR2 is LQKENI. J was trimmed by 2 bases and V by 2 bases; bases with no gene match: 19. The CDR3 totals 20 residues. The CDR3 sequence: CASSPNLAIVRTGPNYGYTF. The CDR3 DNA is TGTGCCAGCTCACCAAATTTGGCCATCGTTCGGACAGGGCCCAACTATGGCTACACCTTC.

The V call is TRBV9, the J call TRBJ2-3, with 10 positions matching TRBD2. This CDR3 contains 17 residues. J lost 3 bases, V lost 4 bases, and 11 bases had no gene match. CDR1 is SGDLS and CDR2 is YYNGEE in the germline V gene. The CDR3 DNA reads as TGTGCCAGCAGCTCATCGCCAGCGGGGGGGCGAACAGATACGCAGTATTTT. Translating it yields CASSSSPAGGRTDTQYF.

The chain combines TRBV15 with TRBJ1-5; 7 bases are a match to TRBD1. The CDR3 runs 17 residues. With 1 base clipped from V and 0 bases from J, the junction kept 6 bases outside the gene matches. Germline V lookup: CDR1 LNHNV, CDR2 YYDKDF (reference sequence). The CDR3 bases are TGTGCCACCAGCAGAGCCGTACAGGGGCGTAGCAATCAGCCCCAGCATTTT. This encodes CATSRAVQGRSNQPQHF.

The chain is built from TRBV5-1 and TRBJ1-1; D may be TRBD1 (6 bases). The germline gives CDR1 SGHRS, CDR2 YFSETQ. With 4 bases removed from V and 1 base from J, the gap between germline ends came to 14 bases. The length of the CDR3 is 15 residues. The DNA for the CDR3 is TGCGCCAGCAGCCGAAGAACGACAGGGAACACTGAAGCTTTCTTT. Translated, it gives CASSRRTTGNTEAFF.